These T cell receptor beta chains were read from a single sample in a study of shared clonotypes between healthy human individuals. Sequencing was performed with immunoSEQ multiplex PCR; in TCRdb, only in-frame clones are kept and a portion is missing. The sample yields hundreds of thousands of clones, 74% seen once. The sequencing input was memory CD4+ T cells sorted from blood. The source is a woman in her 30s in good health. CDR3s include the opening cysteine and the closing phenylalanine or tryptophan. The D gene is left open where the match is weak. Expanded clones get a size class; other rows say once, few or many, or leave the size out.

V gene	D gene	clone size	J gene	CDR3 DNA	CDR3 protein
TRBV7-8	NA	NA	TRBJ2-3	TGTGCCAGCAGCTGGATGTTGGATACGCAGTATTTT	CASSWMLDTQYF
TRBV2	NA	few	TRBJ1-1	TGTGCCAGCAGTGAATCGCGTAACACTGAAGCTTTCTTT	CASSESRNTEAFF
TRBV7-2	NA	NA	TRBJ2-6	TGTGCCAGCAGCTTTGTCGGAGGGTCGGGGGCCAACGTCCTGACTTTC	CASSFVGGSGANVLTF
TRBV5-8	TRBD1	NA	TRBJ2-5	TGTGCCAGCAGCTCGGGACAGGGGGCCCAGGAGACCCAGTACTTC	CASSSGQGAQETQYF
TRBV29-1	NA	once	TRBJ2-1	TGCAGCGCCTCGGTGGCGACCATATACAATGAGCAGTTCTTC	CSASVATIYNEQFF
TRBV5-1	NA	NA	TRBJ2-3	TGCGCCAGCAGCTGGACGGGACGTCCGGGCACAGATACGCAGTATTTT	CASSWTGRPGTDTQYF
TRBV6-1	TRBD2	NA	TRBJ2-5	TGTGCCAGCAGTGATCGGCCGGGAGGCCAAGAGACCCAGTACTTC	CASSDRPGGQETQYF
TRBV29-1	TRBD1	NA	TRBJ2-7	TGCAGCGTAGGGACAGTCTCCTACGAGCAGTACTTC	CSVGTVSYEQYF
TRBV29-1	NA	NA	TRBJ1-4	TGCATCATCAGGGAGTTTGACGAAAAACTGTTTTTT	CIIREFDEKLFF
TRBV10-1	NA	NA	TRBJ1-3	TGCGCCAGCAGCACTCGGACGGACCGCTCTGGAAACACCATATATTTT	CASSTRTDRSGNTIYF
TRBV28	TRBD1	NA	TRBJ2-1	TGTGCCAGCAGTAGGCGGACAGGGAACTACAATGAGCAGTTCTTC	CASSRRTGNYNEQFF
TRBV19	NA	NA	TRBJ1-5	TGTGCCAGTAGTATCCCCGCGACAGTTTTGGGCGGCAATCAGCCCCAGCATTTT	CASSIPATVLGGNQPQHF
TRBV6-6	NA	NA	TRBJ1-5	TGTGCCAGCAGTTACTCGACGTACAGGGTAGATCAGCCCCAGCATTTT	CASSYSTYRVDQPQHF
TRBV7-9	NA	NA	TRBJ1-2	TGTGCCAGCAGCTTAGAGGGGGGCTATGGCTACACCTTC	CASSLEGGYGYTF
TRBV6-5	NA	NA	TRBJ1-5	TGTGCTGCAGCGGCAGGGGTTAATGATCAGCCCCAGCATTTT	CAAAAGVNDQPQHF
TRBV19	NA	NA	TRBJ2-3	TGTGCCAGTAGTATATCTTACAGAATGGGCCCAGATACGCAGTATTTT	CASSISYRMGPDTQYF
TRBV11-2	NA	NA	TRBJ1-5	TGTGCCAGCAGCCTACGACAGGAGGGGATTTATAGCAATCAGCCCCAGCATTTT	CASSLRQEGIYSNQPQHF
TRBV29-1	NA	few	TRBJ2-5	TGCAGCGTTCGAGGAGGGGGAGAGACCCAGTACTTC	CSVRGGGETQYF
TRBV15	NA	NA	TRBJ2-1	TGTGCCACCAGCAGAGATCGGCCGGCCCGCTACAATGAGCAGTTCTTC	CATSRDRPARYNEQFF
TRBV5-1	TRBD1	NA	TRBJ2-5	TGCGCCAGCAGCAGAGACAGGGGAGAGACCCAGTACTTC	CASSRDRGETQYF
TRBV5-1	TRBD1	NA	TRBJ2-7	TGCGCCAGCAGTCCCGGGACAGGGGCCACCGAGCAGTACTTC	CASSPGTGATEQYF
TRBV28	NA	NA	TRBJ2-1	TGTGCCAGCAGCCTACCCTCGAGGGGAGAGCAGTTCTTC	CASSLPSRGEQFF
TRBV28	NA	few	TRBJ2-1	TGTGCCAGCAGTTTAACCCAGACCGGGCAGTTCTTC	CASSLTQTGQFF
TRBV6-6	TRBD2	NA	TRBJ2-5	TGTGCCAGCAGTCGGACTAGCGGGACCTCCAAGACCCAGTACTTC	CASSRTSGTSKTQYF
TRBV6-1	TRBD1	NA	TRBJ2-3	TGTGCCAGCAGTGCACAGGGGGCGGCAGATACGCAGTATTTT	CASSAQGAADTQYF
TRBV6-1	NA	NA	TRBJ2-7	TGTGCCAGCAGCCCTCGCAGGGACGGCGAGCAGTACTTC	CASSPRRDGEQYF
TRBV10-1	NA	NA	TRBJ2-1	TGCGCCAGCAGTGAGAGCCAGGGTGTGCCGTTCTTC	CASSESQGVPFF
TRBV27	TRBD2	NA	TRBJ2-3	TGTGCCAGCAGTCTAAAACCCGAGGGACTAGCGAATAACGATACGCAGTATTTT	CASSLKPEGLANNDTQYF
TRBV19	TRBD2	NA	TRBJ2-2	TGTGCCAGCCGACTAGCGGGAGTACACACCGGGGAGCTGTTTTTT	CASRLAGVHTGELFF
TRBV5-5	NA	NA	TRBJ2-2	TGTGCCAGCAGCTTGCGGGGGATGAGCGCCGGGGAGCTGTTTTTT	CASSLRGMSAGELFF
TRBV14	NA	NA	TRBJ2-1	TGTGCCAGCAGCCAAGATCTGCTCTCCTATGAGCAGTTCTTC	CASSQDLLSYEQFF
TRBV6-5	NA	NA	TRBJ2-7	TGTGCCAGCAGCGACCCGGAGACCTACGAGCAGTACTTC	CASSDPETYEQYF
TRBV7-2	NA	NA	TRBJ2-7	TGTGCCAGCAGCACCCTACAGGGAATCTCCTACGAGCAGTACTTC	CASSTLQGISYEQYF
TRBV19	NA	NA	TRBJ2-7	TGTGCCAGTAGCCGACGGACTACCTCTGAGTCCTACGAGCAGTACTTC	CASSRRTTSESYEQYF
TRBV7-7	NA	once	TRBJ2-1	TGTGCCAGCAGCCCTAGGAGGGGACATACCCCGTCCGATGAGCAGTTCTTC	CASSPRRGHTPSDEQFF